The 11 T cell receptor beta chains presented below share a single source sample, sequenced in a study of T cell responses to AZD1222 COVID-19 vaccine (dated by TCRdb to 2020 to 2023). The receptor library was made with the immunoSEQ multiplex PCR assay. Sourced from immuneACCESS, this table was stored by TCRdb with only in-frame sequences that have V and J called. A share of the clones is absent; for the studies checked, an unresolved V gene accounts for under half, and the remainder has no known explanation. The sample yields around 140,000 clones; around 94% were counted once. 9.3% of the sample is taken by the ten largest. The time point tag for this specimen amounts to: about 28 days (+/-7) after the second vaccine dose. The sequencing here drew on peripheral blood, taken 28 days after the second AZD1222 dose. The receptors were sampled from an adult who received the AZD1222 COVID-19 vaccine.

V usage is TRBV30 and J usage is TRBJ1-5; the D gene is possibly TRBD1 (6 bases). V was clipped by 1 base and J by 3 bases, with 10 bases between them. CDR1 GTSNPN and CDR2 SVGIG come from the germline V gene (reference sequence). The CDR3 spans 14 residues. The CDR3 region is CAWSAGQINQPQHF. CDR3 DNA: TGTGCCTGGAGTGCGGGACAAATCAATCAGCCCCAGCATTTT.

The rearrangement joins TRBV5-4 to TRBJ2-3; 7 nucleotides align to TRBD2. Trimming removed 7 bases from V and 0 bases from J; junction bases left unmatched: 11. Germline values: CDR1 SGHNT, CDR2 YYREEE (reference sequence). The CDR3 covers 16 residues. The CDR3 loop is CASATGGPLSTDTQYF. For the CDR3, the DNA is TGTGCCAGCGCGACGGGAGGACCGCTTAGCACAGATACGCAGTATTTT.

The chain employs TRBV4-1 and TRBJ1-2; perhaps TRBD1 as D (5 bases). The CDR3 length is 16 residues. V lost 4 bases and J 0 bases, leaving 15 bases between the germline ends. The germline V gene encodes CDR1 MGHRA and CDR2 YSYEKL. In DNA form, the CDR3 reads TGCGCCAGCAGCCCGACAGTTAGGTCCTCTAACTATGGCTACACCTTC. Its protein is CASSPTVRSSNYGYTF.

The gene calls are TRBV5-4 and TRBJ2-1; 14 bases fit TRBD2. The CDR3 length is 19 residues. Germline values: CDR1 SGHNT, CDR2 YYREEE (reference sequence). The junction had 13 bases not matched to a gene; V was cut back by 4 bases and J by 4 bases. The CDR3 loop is CASSRAGTSGRSGYNEQFF. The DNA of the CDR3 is TGTGCCAGCAGCCGGGCCGGGACTAGCGGGAGAAGTGGGTACAATGAGCAGTTCTTC.

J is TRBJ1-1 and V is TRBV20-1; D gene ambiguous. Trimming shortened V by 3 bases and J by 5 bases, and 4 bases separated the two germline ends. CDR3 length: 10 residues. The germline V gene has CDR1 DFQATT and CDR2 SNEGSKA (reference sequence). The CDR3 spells CSARATEAFF. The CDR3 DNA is TGCAGTGCTAGGGCAACTGAAGCTTTCTTT.

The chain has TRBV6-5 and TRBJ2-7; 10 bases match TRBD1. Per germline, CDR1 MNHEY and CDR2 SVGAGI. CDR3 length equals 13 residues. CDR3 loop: CASRLSGTGEGSV. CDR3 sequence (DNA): TGTGCCAGCAGACTCTCCGGGACAGGGGAAGGTTCGGTC.

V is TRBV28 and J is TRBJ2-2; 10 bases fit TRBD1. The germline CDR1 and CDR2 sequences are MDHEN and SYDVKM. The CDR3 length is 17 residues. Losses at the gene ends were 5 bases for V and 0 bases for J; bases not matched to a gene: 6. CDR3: CASSTDRGKSNTGELFF. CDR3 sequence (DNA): TGTGCCAGCAGTACGGACAGGGGGAAATCGAACACCGGGGAGCTGTTTTTT.

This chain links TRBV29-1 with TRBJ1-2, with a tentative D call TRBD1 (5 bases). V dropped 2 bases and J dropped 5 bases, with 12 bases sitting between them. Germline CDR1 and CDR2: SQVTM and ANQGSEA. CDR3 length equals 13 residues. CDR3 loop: CSVESGDRYGYTF. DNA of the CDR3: TGCAGCGTTGAATCGGGGGACCGGTATGGCTACACCTTC.

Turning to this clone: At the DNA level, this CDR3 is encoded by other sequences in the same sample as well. CDR3 sequence reads: CASTLGGTEAFF. Written as DNA, the CDR3 is TGTGCCAGCACCCTGGGGGGAACTGAAGCTTTCTTT. The rearrangement uses TRBV28 and TRBJ1-1, with D possibly matching TRBD1 (5 bases). The CDR3 is 12 residues long. CDR1 MDHEN and CDR2 SYDVKM come from the germline V gene. Trimming pared 7 bases from V and 5 bases from J, leaving 11 bases between.

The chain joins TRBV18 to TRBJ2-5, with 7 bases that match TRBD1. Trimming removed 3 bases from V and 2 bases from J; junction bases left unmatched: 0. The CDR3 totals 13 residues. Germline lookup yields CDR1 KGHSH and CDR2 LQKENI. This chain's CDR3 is CASSPDRQETQYF. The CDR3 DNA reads TGTGCCAGCTCACCGGACAGGCAAGAGACCCAGTACTTC. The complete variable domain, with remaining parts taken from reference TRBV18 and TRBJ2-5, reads NAGVMQNPRHLVRRRGQEARLRCSPMKGHSHVYWYRQLPEEGLKFMVYLQKENIIDESGMPKERFSAEFPKEGPSILRIQQVVRGDSAAYFCASSPDRQETQYFGPGTRLLVL.

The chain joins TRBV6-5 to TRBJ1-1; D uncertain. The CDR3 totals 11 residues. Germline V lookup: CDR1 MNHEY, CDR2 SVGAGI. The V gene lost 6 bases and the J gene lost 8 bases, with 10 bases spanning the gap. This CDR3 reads CASSEGNEAFF. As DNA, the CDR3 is TGTGCCAGCAGCGAGGGTAACGAAGCTTTCTTT.